These T cell receptor beta chains were read from a single sample in a study of T cell repertoires in cytomegalovirus infection. Antigens for these TCRs are unknown. Via MiXCR, TCRdb re-called the reads, giving one row per CDR3 protein. The table has 830,000 or so distinct CDR3 sequences, less than 35% seen once; the top ten hold around an eighth. The source material was cultured CD8+ T cells from PBMCs, sampled from culture after CMV antigen stimulation. These receptors all stem from a human donor in good health (CMV status not recorded). Some clones in this sample may be carry-over from other donors' samples. Both conserved end residues are part of each CDR3. The order of the fields is clone size, V gene, D gene, J gene, CDR3 protein, CDR3 DNA. The D gene is left open where the match is weak. Size is omitted from some rows. Given values are once, few, many or a class for expanded clones.

size: -
V: TRBV9
D: TRBD1
J: TRBJ1-2
CDR3: CASSAQGHYGYTF
DNA: TGTGCCAGCAGCGCACAGGGGCACTATGGCTACACCTTC

size: -
V: TRBV7-6
D: -
J: TRBJ2-1
CDR3: CASSLYIGGGNEQFF
DNA: TGTGCCAGCAGCTTATATATCGGAGGGGGAAATGAGCAGTTCTTC

size: few
V: TRBV20-1
D: TRBD2
J: TRBJ2-1
CDR3: CSARLAGEINEQFF
DNA: TGCAGTGCTAGGCTAGCGGGGGAAATTAATGAGCAGTTCTTC

size: -
V: TRBV7-9
D: -
J: TRBJ2-7
CDR3: CASSPSHTLGLYEQYF
DNA: TGTGCCAGCAGCCCGAGCCACACTTTAGGGCTCTACGAGCAGTACTTC

size: few
V: TRBV6-1
D: TRBD1
J: TRBJ2-3
CDR3: CASSEVGQGPDTQYF
DNA: TGTGCCAGCAGTGAGGTCGGACAGGGCCCGGATACGCAGTATTTT

size: -
V: TRBV5-6
D: TRBD2
J: TRBJ2-1
CDR3: CASSPQGSGYYNEQFF
DNA: TGTGCCAGCAGCCCGCAGGGTAGCGGGTACTACAATGAGCAGTTCTTC

size: many
V: TRBV12-3/TRBV12-4
D: -
J: TRBJ2-1
CDR3: CASSFSLEQFF
DNA: TGTGCCAGCAGTTTCTCACTGGAGCAGTTCTTC

size: many
V: TRBV7-2
D: -
J: TRBJ2-2
CDR3: CASSLDSIGGELFF
DNA: TGTGCCAGCAGCTTAGATTCTATCGGCGGGGAGCTGTTTTTT

size: few
V: TRBV11-1
D: -
J: TRBJ1-1
CDR3: CASSLPPAGIMNTEAFF
DNA: TGTGCCAGCAGCTTACCCCCGGCGGGGATAATGAACACTGAAGCTTTCTTT

size: -
V: TRBV7-9
D: -
J: TRBJ1-1
CDR3: CASSPPRAEAFF
DNA: TGTGCCAGCAGCCCCCCTAGGGCTGAAGCTTTCTTT

size: few
V: TRBV6-5
D: -
J: TRBJ1-3
CDR3: CASSRTTGNSGNTIYF
DNA: TGTGCCAGCAGTCGTACGACGGGAAACTCTGGAAACACCATATATTTT

size: -
V: TRBV9
D: -
J: TRBJ2-1
CDR3: CASSPKVTIHSDRPIRYNEQFF
DNA: TGTGCCAGCAGCCCCAAGGTCACTATACATTCAGACAGGCCGATCCGATACAATGAGCAGTTCTTC

size: many
V: TRBV27
D: TRBD1
J: TRBJ2-1
CDR3: CASSLDRVNEQFF
DNA: TGTGCCAGCAGTTTAGACAGGGTCAATGAGCAGTTCTTC

size: few
V: TRBV2
D: TRBD1
J: TRBJ1-6
CDR3: CASVPGQGLALHF
DNA: TGTGCCAGCGTCCCGGGACAGGGATTGGCCCTCCACTTT

size: many
V: TRBV6-5
D: -
J: TRBJ1-1
CDR3: CASSYGKNTEAFF
DNA: TGTGCCAGCAGTTACGGAAAGAACACTGAAGCTTTCTTT

size: -
V: TRBV5-6
D: -
J: TRBJ1-2
CDR3: CASSQQEFHYGYTF
DNA: TGTGCCAGCAGCCAACAGGAGTTCCACTATGGCTACACCTTC

size: few
V: TRBV5-4
D: TRBD1
J: TRBJ1-2
CDR3: CASSLDRGVYGYTF
DNA: TGTGCCAGCAGCTTGGACAGGGGTGTCTATGGCTACACCTTC

size: few
V: TRBV7-2
D: TRBD2
J: TRBJ2-3
CDR3: CASSFKRGGLADTQYF
DNA: TGTGCCAGCAGCTTCAAGCGGGGGGGCCTGGCAGATACGCAGTATTTT

size: once
V: TRBV3-1
D: -
J: TRBJ2-2
CDR3: CVSSRQPGLPTGELFF
DNA: TGTGTCAGCAGCCGACAACCGGGACTCCCCACCGGGGAGCTGTTTTTT

size: -
V: TRBV6-1
D: TRBD1
J: TRBJ2-5
CDR3: CASSPLGQARYQETQYF
DNA: TGTGCCAGCTCCCCCCTGGGACAGGCCCGGTACCAAGAGACCCAGTACTTC

size: -
V: TRBV4-3
D: -
J: TRBJ2-2
CDR3: CASSQYWGAGTGELFF
DNA: TGCGCCAGCAGCCAATATTGGGGGGCAGGGACCGGGGAGCTGTTTTTT

size: -
V: TRBV29-1
D: -
J: TRBJ2-7
CDR3: CSVVGKGTYEQYF
DNA: TGCAGCGTTGTCGGCAAGGGTACCTACGAGCAGTACTTC

size: -
V: TRBV27
D: TRBD1
J: TRBJ2-3
CDR3: CASSLVRTGWGTQYF
DNA: TGTGCCAGCAGTTTAGTGCGGACAGGTTGGGGTACGCAGTATTTT

size: -
V: TRBV19
D: -
J: TRBJ1-1
CDR3: CASSKRGEGMNTEAFF
DNA: TGTGCCAGTAGTAAGCGGGGGGAAGGGATGAACACTGAAGCTTTCTTT

size: few
V: TRBV15
D: -
J: TRBJ2-3
CDR3: CATMRQGGLDTQYF
DNA: TGTGCCACCATGAGGCAGGGAGGTTTGGATACGCAGTATTTT

size: -
V: TRBV12-3/TRBV12-4
D: TRBD2
J: TRBJ2-1
CDR3: CAIPTSGGLQFF
DNA: TGTGCCATCCCGACTAGCGGGGGCCTACAGTTCTTC

size: -
V: TRBV4-1
D: TRBD1
J: TRBJ1-1
CDR3: CASSLRQGQIEDTEAFF
DNA: TGCGCCAGCAGCCTTCGACAGGGGCAAATCGAAGACACTGAAGCTTTCTTT

size: -
V: TRBV6-5
D: TRBD2
J: TRBJ2-1
CDR3: CASSYGGGGANGQFF
DNA: TGTGCCAGCAGTTACGGGGGCGGGGGGGCAAATGGGCAGTTCTTC

size: few
V: TRBV20-1
D: -
J: TRBJ2-7
CDR3: CSARKAGQRDYEQYF
DNA: TGCAGTGCTAGAAAGGCAGGCCAACGGGATTACGAGCAGTACTTC

size: few
V: TRBV7-6
D: TRBD1
J: TRBJ2-3
CDR3: CASSGTGGVTDTQYF
DNA: TGTGCCAGCAGCGGTACAGGGGGCGTGACAGATACGCAGTATTTT

size: -
V: TRBV7-9
D: -
J: TRBJ2-7
CDR3: CASSYAGTSYEQYF
DNA: TGTGCCAGCAGCTACGCAGGGACGTCCTACGAGCAGTACTTC

size: many
V: TRBV7-2
D: -
J: TRBJ2-5
CDR3: CASSVGRRTETQYF
DNA: TGTGCCAGCAGCGTTGGACGGCGAACAGAGACCCAGTACTTC

size: -
V: TRBV27
D: -
J: TRBJ1-2
CDR3: CASTPVVGGNYGYTF
DNA: TGTGCCAGCACCCCTGTGGTGGGGGGGAACTATGGCTACACCTTC

size: once
V: TRBV10-1
D: TRBD1
J: TRBJ1-1
CDR3: CASSAPGTGSTEAFF
DNA: TGCGCCAGCAGCGCTCCCGGGACAGGGAGCACTGAAGCTTTCTTT

size: few
V: TRBV6-1
D: -
J: TRBJ2-7
CDR3: CASSLAESYEQYF
DNA: TGTGCCAGCAGCCTCGCCGAATCCTACGAGCAGTACTTC

size: -
V: TRBV11-2
D: -
J: TRBJ2-1
CDR3: CASSPEGISEQFF
DNA: TGTGCCAGCAGCCCAGAGGGGATTAGTGAGCAGTTCTTC

size: few
V: TRBV2
D: -
J: TRBJ1-2
CDR3: CASSEGGVPDGYTF
DNA: TGTGCCAGCAGTGAAGGAGGAGTCCCGGATGGCTACACCTTC

size: few
V: TRBV4-1
D: TRBD2
J: TRBJ2-3
CDR3: CASSQVAGTDTQYF
DNA: TGCGCCAGCAGCCAAGTAGCGGGGACCGATACGCAGTATTTT

size: -
V: TRBV6-1
D: -
J: TRBJ2-1
CDR3: CASSPSDTSYNEQFF
DNA: TGTGCCAGCAGTCCATCAGACACGTCCTACAATGAGCAGTTCTTC

size: few
V: TRBV11-3
D: -
J: TRBJ1-5
CDR3: CASSLVQPPQHF
DNA: TGTGCCAGCAGCTTAGTCCAGCCGCCCCAGCATTTT

size: many
V: TRBV28
D: -
J: TRBJ1-1
CDR3: CASSPIGAGVNTEAFF
DNA: TGTGCCAGCAGCCCTATAGGGGCAGGGGTGAACACTGAAGCTTTCTTT